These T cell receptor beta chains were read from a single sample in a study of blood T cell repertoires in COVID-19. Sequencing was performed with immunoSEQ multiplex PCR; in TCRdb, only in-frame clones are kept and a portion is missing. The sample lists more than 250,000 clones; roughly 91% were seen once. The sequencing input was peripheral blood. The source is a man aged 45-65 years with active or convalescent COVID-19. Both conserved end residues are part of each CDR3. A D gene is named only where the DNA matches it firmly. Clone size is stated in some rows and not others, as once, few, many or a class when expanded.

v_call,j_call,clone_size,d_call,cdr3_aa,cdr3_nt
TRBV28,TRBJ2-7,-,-,CASSLTGLGSYEQYF,TGTGCCAGCAGTTTAACGGGACTTGGCTCCTACGAGCAGTACTTC
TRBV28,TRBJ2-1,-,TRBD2,CATRWGGYNEQFF,TGTGCCACCCGGTGGGGGGGGTACAATGAGCAGTTCTTC
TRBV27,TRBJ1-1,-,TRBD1,CASRTGTVNTEAFF,TGTGCCAGCAGAACCGGGACAGTGAACACTGAAGCTTTCTTT
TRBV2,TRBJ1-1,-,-,CASRRTVNTEAFF,TGTGCCAGCAGGCGGACAGTCAACACTGAAGCTTTCTTT
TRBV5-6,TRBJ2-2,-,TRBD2,CASSQGLAGYAGELFF,TGTGCCAGCAGCCAGGGACTAGCGGGTTATGCCGGGGAGCTGTTTTTT
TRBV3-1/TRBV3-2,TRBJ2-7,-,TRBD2,CASRLADSYEQYF,TGTGCCAGCCGTCTAGCGGACTCCTACGAGCAGTACTTC
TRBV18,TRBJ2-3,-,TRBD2,CASSRRESGTDTQYF,TGTGCCAGCTCACGGCGGGAGAGCGGCACAGATACGCAGTATTTT
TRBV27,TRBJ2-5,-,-,CASSLMAGFQETQYF,TGTGCCAGCAGTTTAATGGCAGGCTTCCAAGAGACCCAGTACTTC
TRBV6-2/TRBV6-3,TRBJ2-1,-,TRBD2,CASSKALAGVDEQFF,TGTGCCAGCAGTAAGGCTCTAGCGGGGGTTGATGAGCAGTTCTTC
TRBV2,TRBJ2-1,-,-,CASSVEGENEQFF,TGTGCCAGCAGTGTCGAGGGAGAGAATGAGCAGTTCTTC
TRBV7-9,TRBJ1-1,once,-,CASSLRGQGKEAFF,TGTGCCAGCAGTCTTAGGGGCCAGGGGAAGGAGGCTTTCTTT